One sample yielded the 15 T cell receptor beta chains listed below, sequenced in a study of T cell changes during pregnancy in multiple sclerosis (dated by TCRdb to about 2019). Libraries came from the immunoSEQ multiplex PCR assay. TCRdb took this table from immuneACCESS and kept in-frame rearrangements with V and J called. Such tables lack part of the clones; where checked against another copy, unresolved V genes explain under half of the gap, and the rest is unexplained. Here the sample has 76,000 or so clones; about 93% occur a single time. The ten largest clonotypes hold around 0.7% of the sample. The specimen was peripheral blood, collected in the second trimester of pregnancy. The receptor set was obtained from a female donor in good health, enrolled as a control in a pregnancy study.

Written as DNA, the CDR3 is TGTGCCAGCAGTAATGGACAGACTACAGATACGCAGTATTTT. Translating gives CASSNGQTTDTQYF. The J gene is TRBJ2-3, the V gene TRBV6-4; D is perhaps TRBD1 (6 bases). The CDR3 is 14 residues long. Germline values: CDR1 MRHNA, CDR2 SNTAGT. Trimming pared 5 bases from V and 3 bases from J, leaving 12 bases between.

The chain has TRBV11-3 and TRBJ2-3; 7 nucleotides agree with TRBD1. This CDR3 comprises 14 residues. CDR1 is SGHNT and CDR2 is YENEEA in the germline V gene. The V and J ends lost 1 base and 3 bases, in that order; junction bases with no gene match: 1. DNA for the CDR3: TGTGCCAGCAGCTTAGGACAGGGTACAGATACGCAGTATTTT. Amino acid sequence: CASSLGQGTDTQYF.

This clone has only one observation. V gene TRBV11-1 combines with J gene TRBJ1-1; 9 nucleotides agree with TRBD1. The CDR3 has 14 residues. The germline V gene encodes CDR1 SGHAT and CDR2 FQDESV (reference sequence). J gave up 11 bases and V 1 base, and 8 bases lay outside the gene matches. DNA of the CDR3: TGTGCCAGCAGCTTAGGGACAGGGGCCTTGGGCGCTTTCTTT. Residues: CASSLGTGALGAFF. The full variable domain, rest sourced from reference TRBV11-1 and TRBJ1-1, is EAEVAQSPRYKITEKSQAVAFWCDPISGHATLYWYRQILGQGPELLVQFQDESVVDDSQLPKDRFSAERLKGVDSTLKIQPAELGDSAMYLCASSLGTGALGAFFGQGTRLTVV.

In this sample, this clone turned up once. This CDR3 is CASSQVKGTSYGYTF. The CDR3 bases are TGCGCCAGCAGCCAAGTAAAGGGGACTAGCTATGGCTACACCTTC. The chain carries TRBV4-3 and TRBJ1-2; a possible D gene is TRBD1 (5 bases). The CDR3 loop spans 15 amino acids. V was pared by 1 base and J by 4 bases, with 13 bases between. Germline CDR1 and CDR2: LGHNA and YSLEER.

This chain links TRBV19 with TRBJ2-3; 8 bases agree with TRBD2. The CDR3 is 15 amino acids. From germline, CDR1 is LNHDA and CDR2 SQIVND (reference sequence). After removal of 5 bases from V and 2 bases from J, the junction contained 6 bases not matched to a gene. The CDR3 bases are TGTGCCAGTAGTGTCGATAGCGGGGTCACAGATACGCAGTATTTT. Translating it yields CASSVDSGVTDTQYF.

This chain uses TRBV7-3 with TRBJ2-2, with a possible D match to TRBD2 (7 bases). Deletions cut 2 bases from V and 7 bases from J, with 20 bases between. The CDR3 length is 17 residues. Looked up from germline, CDR1 is SGHTA and CDR2 is FQGTGA. The DNA for the CDR3 is TGTGCCAGCAGCTTATTAGAGGGGGGGATAAGACTCGGGGAGCTGTTTTTT. It encodes CASSLLEGGIRLGELFF.

The DNA for the CDR3 is TGTGCCAGCAGTTACTCGGGACAGGGGATCTCCTATGGCTACACCTTC. It codes for CASSYSGQGISYGYTF. This rearrangement joins TRBV6-5 to TRBJ1-2; 10 bases are shared with TRBD1. Germline V lookup: CDR1 MNHEY, CDR2 SVGAGI. The CDR3 spans 16 residues. V lost 0 bases to trimming and J lost 4 bases; unmatched junction nucleotides: 5.

This chain uses TRBV2 with TRBJ1-2; 9 bases align to TRBD1. Losses at the gene ends were 6 bases for V and 8 bases for J; bases not matched to a gene: 4. Germline V CDR1 and CDR2: SNHLY, FYNNEI. The CDR3 totals 12 residues. This chain's CDR3 is CASRGTGQGYTF. The CDR3 region has the DNA TGTGCCAGCAGGGGGACAGGGCAAGGCTACACCTTC.

The V gene is TRBV28, the J gene TRBJ1-1; tentative D call: TRBD1 (6 bases). Deletions cut 6 bases from V and 2 bases from J, with 13 bases between. Germline V gives CDR1 MDHEN, CDR2 SYDVKM. This CDR3 contains 14 residues. The CDR3 loop is CASSPGQPNTEAFF. DNA for the CDR3: TGTGCCAGCAGCCCTGGACAGCCTAACACTGAAGCTTTCTTT.

CDR3 sequence (DNA): TGTGCCAGCAGCTTAGTCGGGTACGCTGAAGCTTTCTTT. Its translation is CASSLVGYAEAFF. V and J are TRBV7-2 and TRBJ1-1; D is unresolved. The CDR3 loop spans 13 amino acids. V dropped 1 base and J dropped 6 bases, with 9 bases sitting between them. The germline CDR1 and CDR2 sequences are SGHTA and FQGNSA.

V gene TRBV4-2 combines with J gene TRBJ2-5; D is possibly TRBD1 (6 bases). The V end lost 4 bases, the J end lost 0 bases, and 18 bases lay between the germline ends. Germline assignment: CDR1 LGHNA and CDR2 YNFKEQ. The CDR3 spans 17 residues. The CDR3 nucleotides read TGTGCCAGCAGCCCCACACAGGGTAGGGGCAACCAAGAGACCCAGTACTTC. The encoded protein is CASSPTQGRGNQETQYF.

The chain employs TRBV15 and TRBJ1-5; no definite D call. CDR1 and CDR2 from the germline V gene are LNHNV and YYDKDF (reference sequence). CDR3 size: 16 residues. Trimming pared 0 bases from V and 5 bases from J, leaving 14 bases between. CDR3 loop: CATSRDSGWGDQPQHF. The CDR3 DNA follows: TGTGCCACCAGCAGAGATTCTGGATGGGGAGATCAGCCCCAGCATTTT.

This clone was observed once. The chain's CDR3 is CASTIDRDYGYTF. The CDR3 DNA follows: TGTGCCAGTACCATCGACAGGGACTATGGCTACACCTTC. The V gene is TRBV19, the J gene TRBJ1-2; 7 bases line up with TRBD1. Per the germline V gene, CDR1 is LNHDA and CDR2 is SQIVND (reference sequence). With 7 bases clipped from V and 3 bases from J, the junction kept 5 bases outside the gene matches. CDR3 length equals 13 residues.

The J gene is TRBJ2-5, the V gene TRBV27; 7 bases line up with TRBD2. The CDR3 runs 17 residues. Losses at the gene ends were 6 bases for V and 4 bases for J; bases not matched to a gene: 17. Germline values: CDR1 MNHEY, CDR2 SMNVEV (reference sequence). The chain's CDR3 is CASRTGTILGQRETQYF. The CDR3 nucleotides are TGTGCCAGCAGAACCGGGACTATATTGGGTCAACGAGAGACCCAGTACTTC.

This clone occurred once. V usage is TRBV9 and J usage is TRBJ1-3, with D tentatively TRBD1 (6 bases). V shed 3 bases and J shed 4 bases, with 14 bases lying between them. Germline lookup yields CDR1 SGDLS and CDR2 YYNGEE. The CDR3 is 15 amino acids. CDR3: CASSENRVGGNTIYF. The CDR3 DNA reads as TGTGCCAGCAGCGAAAACAGGGTAGGAGGAAACACCATATATTTT.